This TCR beta chain came from a study of Ad26.COV2.S vaccination and SARS-CoV-2 variants. Study-wide context: Participant was drawn from the COV1001 Ad26.COV2.S trial arm. Intramuscular Ad26.COV2.S doses were given once or twice, 56 days apart.

Germline CDR1 reads DFQATT; CDR2 reads SNEGSKA (reference sequence). This CDR3 has 11 amino acids. Trimming took off 3 bases at V and 4 bases at J, with 7 bases between the two ends. Study findings and constraints: The authors reported substantial breadth in spike-specific CD8+ and CD4+ T cell responses after vaccination.

A word on this clone: Its matching antigen is unknown. The sample holds other DNA sequences that translate to the same CDR3.

Only in-frame clones appear in the TCRdb table, and some are missing; sequencing was by immunoSEQ multiplex PCR. The table shows about 680,000 clones, with roughly 90% occurring only once. Noted treatment: roughly 19 received Ad26.COV2.S at low or high dose, single or two shots; a few received placebo; per-sample allocation not given. Sample collection was performed on day 63 after the first vaccine or placebo injection. This TCR came from a person between 18 and 60 years old who received the Ad26.COV2.S COVID-19 vaccine or a placebo. The sample here was peripheral blood, taken in a trial of Ad26.COV2.S vaccine versus placebo. The V gene is TRBV20-1, the J gene TRBJ2-7; D ambiguous. The CDR3 here is CSASSGYEQYF. Here the CDR3 DNA reads TGCAGTGCTAGTTCCGGATACGAGCAGTACTTC.